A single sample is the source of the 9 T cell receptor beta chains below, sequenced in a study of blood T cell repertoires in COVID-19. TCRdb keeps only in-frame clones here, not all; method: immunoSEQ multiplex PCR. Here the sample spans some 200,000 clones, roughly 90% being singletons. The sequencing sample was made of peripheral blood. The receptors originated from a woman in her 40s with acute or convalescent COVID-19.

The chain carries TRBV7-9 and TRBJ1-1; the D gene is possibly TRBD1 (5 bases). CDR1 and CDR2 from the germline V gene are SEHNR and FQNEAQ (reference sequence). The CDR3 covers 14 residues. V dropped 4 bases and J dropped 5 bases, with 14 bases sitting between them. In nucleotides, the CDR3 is TGTGCCAGCAGCTGGGGCGGGGGGGAGACTGAAGCTTTCTTT. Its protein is CASSWGGGETEAFF. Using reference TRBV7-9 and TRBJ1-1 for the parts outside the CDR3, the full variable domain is DTGVSQNPRHKITKRGQNVTFRCDPISEHNRLYWYRQTLGQGPEFLTYFQNEAQLEKSRLLSDRFSAERPKGSFSTLEIQRTEQGDSAMYLCASSWGGGETEAFFGQGTRLTVV.

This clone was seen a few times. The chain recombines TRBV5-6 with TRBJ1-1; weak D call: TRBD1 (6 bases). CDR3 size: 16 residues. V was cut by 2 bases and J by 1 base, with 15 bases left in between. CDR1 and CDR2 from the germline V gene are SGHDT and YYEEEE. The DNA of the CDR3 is TGTGCCAGCAGCTTTAAACGGGGGGCCCCGAACACTGAAGCTTTCTTT. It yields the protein CASSFKRGAPNTEAFF.

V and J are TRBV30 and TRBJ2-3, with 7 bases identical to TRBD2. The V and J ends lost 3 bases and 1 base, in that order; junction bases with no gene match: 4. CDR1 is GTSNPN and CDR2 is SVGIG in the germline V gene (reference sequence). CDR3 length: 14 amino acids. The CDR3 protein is CAWRMAGGTDTQYF. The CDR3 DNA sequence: TGTGCCTGGAGGATGGCGGGGGGCACAGATACGCAGTATTTT.

This CDR3 is CASSLGLQGSGNTIYF. CDR3 DNA sequence: TGCGCCAGCAGCTTGGGACTCCAGGGCTCTGGAAACACCATATATTTT. The V call is TRBV5-1, the J call TRBJ1-3; weak D call: TRBD1 (5 bases). This CDR3 spans 16 amino acids. The V gene lost 0 bases and the J gene lost 0 bases, with 10 bases spanning the gap. Per germline, CDR1 SGHRS and CDR2 YFSETQ.

This CDR3 is CASSASDLAGETQYF. Here the CDR3 DNA reads TGTGCCAGCTCAGCGAGTGACCTAGCGGGGGAGACCCAGTACTTC. This chain joins TRBV18 and TRBJ2-5, with 9 bases lining up with TRBD2. The germline gives CDR1 KGHSH, CDR2 LQKENI. J lost 5 bases, V lost 5 bases, and 9 bases had no gene match. The CDR3 extends over 15 amino acids.

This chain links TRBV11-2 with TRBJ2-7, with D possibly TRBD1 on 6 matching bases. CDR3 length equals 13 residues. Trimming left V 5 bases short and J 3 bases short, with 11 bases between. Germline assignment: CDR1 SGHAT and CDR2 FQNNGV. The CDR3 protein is CASSPGHLYEQYV. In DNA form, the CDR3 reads TGTGCCAGCAGCCCGGGACACCTCTACGAGCAGTACGTC.

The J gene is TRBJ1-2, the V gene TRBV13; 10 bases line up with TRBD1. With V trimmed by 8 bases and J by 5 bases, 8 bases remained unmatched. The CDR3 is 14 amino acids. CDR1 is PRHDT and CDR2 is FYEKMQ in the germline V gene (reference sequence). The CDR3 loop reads CASSEGTGEYGYTF. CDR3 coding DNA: TGTGCCAGCTCCGAAGGGACAGGGGAATATGGCTACACCTTC.

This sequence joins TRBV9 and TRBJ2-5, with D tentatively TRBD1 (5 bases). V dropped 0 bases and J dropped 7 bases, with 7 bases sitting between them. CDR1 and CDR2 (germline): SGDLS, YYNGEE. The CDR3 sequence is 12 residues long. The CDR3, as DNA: TGTGCCAGCAGCGTAGCCCAGGGGACCCAGTACTTC. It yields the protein CASSVAQGTQYF.

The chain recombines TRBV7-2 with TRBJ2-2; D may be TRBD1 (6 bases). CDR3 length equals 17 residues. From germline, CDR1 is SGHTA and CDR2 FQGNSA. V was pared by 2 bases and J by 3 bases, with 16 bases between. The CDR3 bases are TGTGCCAGCAGCTTACTCCATCGGGACATTTACACCGGGGAGCTGTTTTTT. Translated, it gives CASSLLHRDIYTGELFF.